This T cell receptor beta chain emerged from a study of T cells in Graves' hyperthyroidism and ophthalmopathy. The CDR3 is 13 residues long. V lost 6 bases, J lost 5 bases, and 17 bases lay in between. CDR1 is DFQATT and CDR2 is SNEGSKA in the germline V gene (reference sequence). Patients were aged 18 to 65, had disease duration under 2 months, and had newly diagnosed hyperthyroidism. RNA transcripts gave rise to amplified TCR beta CDR3 regions. HTBI primers were used for first-round RT-PCR of the TCR CDR3. TCRdb independently ran MiXCR on the multiplex PCR reads; one entry per CDR3 protein. The top ten clones hold around 15% of a sample with some 690,000 distinct CDR3 sequences, roughly 17% of them seen once.

Sample: blood. V and J are TRBV20-1 and TRBJ2-7; D is ambiguous. This clonotype was obtained from a man in his fifties or sixties with Graves' hyperthyroidism. The CDR3 DNA sequence: TGCAGTGCCCACCTCGGTCCCGCCAACGAGCAGTACTTC. It is translated as CSAHLGPANEQYF.